Below, 26 T cell receptor beta chains from the same sample are listed, as sequenced in a study of T cell clonality in common variable immunodeficiency. Study-wide results and caveats: Reportedly, TCR beta sequences from common variable immunodeficiency showed fewer deletions and N-nucleotide insertions.

This table comes from immunoSEQ multiplex PCR, and its TCRdb copy is limited to in-frame clones, with some not included. This repertoire comprises 15,000 to 16,000 clones; its ten largest clones make up roughly 5%. What these receptors recognize is not known. Source material: peripheral blood mononuclear cells. These TCRs come from a human donor with common variable immunodeficiency.

About this clone itself: The read ends 3 residues before the CDR3 terminus; that terminus is restored from the germline J gene. The chain combines TRBV9 with TRBJ2-1, with D perhaps matching TRBD1 (6 bases). Germline loops: CDR1 SGDLS, CDR2 YYNGEE. Trimming shortened V by 4 bases and J by 0 bases, and 11 bases separated the two germline ends. This CDR3 region has 15 residues. CDR3 amino acids: CASSTTGDSYNEQFF. Partial CDR3 DNA: TGTGCCAGCAGCACGACAGGAGACTCCTACAATGAG. Based on the CDR3 plus reference TRBV9 and TRBJ2-1, the full variable domain is DSGVTQTPKHLITATGQRVTLRCSPRSGDLSVYWYQQSLDQGLQFLIQYYNGEERAKGNILERFSAQQFPDLHSELNLSSLELGDSALYFCASSTTGDSYNEQFFGPGTRLTVL.

Remarks on this clone: The read is 3 residues too short to cover the CDR3 end, so that end is filled in from the germline J gene. V is TRBV20-1 and J is TRBJ2-5, with D unresolved. The CDR3 has 12 amino acids. V shed 3 bases and J shed 2 bases, with 7 bases lying between them. The germline gives CDR1 DFQATT, CDR2 SNEGSKA (reference sequence). The sequenced part of the CDR3 DNA is TGCAGTGCTAGCCCTAGACAAGAGACC. Translation gives CSASPRQET. The CDR3 in its entirety is CSASPRQETQYF.

Of note for this clone: The CDR3 is cut off 3 residues early in the read; its end comes from the germline J gene. The chain links TRBV18 to TRBJ1-5; 7 bases line up with TRBD1. There are 15 residues in the CDR3. Germline V gene sequence: CDR1 KGHSH, CDR2 LQKENI. The V and J ends lost 1 base and 4 bases, in that order; junction bases with no gene match: 4. CDR3 amino acids: CASSPRTGQNQPQHF. CDR3 DNA (partial): TGTGCCAGCTCACCACGGACAGGTCAAAATCAGCCC.

As concerns this clone: Read sequence stops 3 residues before the CDR3 end, and the germline J gene provides the missing end. The chain couples TRBV19 to TRBJ2-2, with D unresolved. Germline loops: CDR1 LNHDA, CDR2 SQIVND (reference sequence). The CDR3 has 10 amino acids. The V gene lost 8 bases and the J gene lost 7 bases, with 5 bases spanning the gap. The CDR3 sequence is CASFYGELFF. The sequenced part of the CDR3 DNA is TGTGCCAGTTTTTACGGGGAG.

A note on this clone: The missing CDR3 end, 3 residues past where the read stops, is filled in from the germline J gene. The J gene is TRBJ2-2, the V gene TRBV19, with 14 bases that match TRBD2. Per germline, CDR1 LNHDA and CDR2 SQIVND (reference sequence). The V segment lost 2 bases and the J segment 6 bases; nucleotides outside the gene matches: 8. There are 18 residues in the CDR3. CDR3 amino acids: CASSITLGLAGVSGELFF. The sequenced CDR3 bases are TGTGCCAGTAGTATAACGCTGGGACTAGCGGGAGTGTCCGGGGAG.

Concerning this clone: The read ends 3 residues shy of where the CDR3 ends; the end is completed using the germline J gene. This sequence joins TRBV12-5 and TRBJ2-2; TRBD2 matches at 7 bases. CDR1 and CDR2 (germline): LGHNT, FRNRAP. The J segment lost 0 bases and the V segment lost 5 bases, leaving 12 bases of the junction unmatched. The CDR3 contains 18 residues. The CDR3 bases that were read are TGTGCTAGTGGTCCTCCGGGACTATCCTTCCCGAACACCGGGGAG. Residues: CASGPPGLSFPNTGE. In full, the CDR3 reads CASGPPGLSFPNTGELFF.

For this clone: The read ends 3 residues shy of where the CDR3 ends; the end is completed using the germline J gene. The rearrangement uses TRBV6-2 or TRBV6-3 and TRBJ1-1; a possible D gene is TRBD1 (5 bases). The CDR3 loop spans 13 amino acids. V lost 11 bases to trimming and J lost 4 bases, with 17 bases between them. Germline CDR1 MNHEY, CDR2 SVGEGT. CDR3 DNA, as far as it was read: TGTGCCGGCTCCCGGGGGGAGGGCACTGAA. Protein sequence: CAGSRGEGTE. The whole CDR3 protein reads CAGSRGEGTEAFF.

Of note for this clone: The CDR3 end is not reached by the read, which stops 3 residues before it; the germline J gene fills it in. The chain recombines TRBV2 with TRBJ1-2; perhaps TRBD1 as D (5 bases). Germline CDR1 SNHLY, CDR2 FYNNEI. This CDR3 is 13 amino acids long. Trimming shortened V by 8 bases and J by 1 base, and 11 bases separated the two germline ends. The chain's CDR3 is CASGRTFNYGYTF. CDR3 DNA (partial): TGTGCCAGCGGACGGACATTTAACTATGGC.

This CDR3 reads CASWGETMYEQYF. CDR3 bases read: TGTGCCAGCTGGGGGGAGACCATGTACGAG. The gene calls are TRBV2 and TRBJ2-7; D might be TRBD2 (6 bases). The read falls 3 residues short of the CDR3 end, and the missing part is taken from the germline J gene. The CDR3 length is 13 residues. Trimming took off 8 bases at V and 4 bases at J, with 15 bases between the two ends. Germline V gene sequence: CDR1 SNHLY, CDR2 FYNNEI.

With regard to this clone: Read data end 3 residues before the CDR3 end; the end is taken from the germline J gene. This chain connects TRBV5-8 to TRBJ2-7; 7 positions agree with TRBD1. Germline V gene data show CDR1 as SGHTS and CDR2 as YDEGEE. The trim removed 4 bases at V and 5 bases at J, leaving 12 bases unmatched. The CDR3 extends over 15 amino acids. CDR3 DNA (partial): TGTGCCAGCAGCCCGACCGGGGTGACAGGGCACGAG. Protein sequence: CASSPTGVTGHE. The CDR3 in its entirety is CASSPTGVTGHEQYF.

About this clone: The read ends 3 residues before the CDR3 terminus; that terminus is restored from the germline J gene. The chain combines TRBV20-1 with TRBJ2-7; TRBD1 matches 10 bases. V was pared by 6 bases and J by 2 bases, with 16 bases of the junction left unmatched. Per germline, CDR1 DFQATT and CDR2 SNEGSKA (reference sequence). This CDR3 is 17 amino acids long. The CDR3 reads CSANPQGQGVDPYEQYF. Incomplete CDR3 DNA: TGCAGTGCCAACCCACAAGGACAGGGGGTGGACCCCTACGAG.

CDR3 loop: CASSLGGDQPQHF. The CDR3 DNA, read in part, is TGTGCCAGCAGCTTAGGAGGGGATCAGCCC. The chain recombines TRBV7-6 with TRBJ1-5, with D tentatively TRBD1 (5 bases). Sequencing ends 3 residues short of the CDR3 end; the germline J gene provides the rest. CDR1 is SGHVS and CDR2 is FNYEAQ in the germline V gene. This CDR3 region has 13 residues. With 1 base removed from V and 5 bases from J, the gap between germline ends came to 6 bases.

As regards this clone: The read terminates 3 residues ahead of where the CDR3 ends, so the germline J gene completes it. The chain couples TRBV18 to TRBJ2-3; 7 bases fit TRBD1. The germline gives CDR1 KGHSH, CDR2 LQKENI. The CDR3 covers 15 residues. Trimming removed 4 bases from V and 0 bases from J; junction bases left unmatched: 4. CDR3 DNA (partial): TGTGCCAGCTCACTACGGGACAGCAGCACAGATACG. It is translated as CASSLRDSSTDT. The CDR3 reads in full as CASSLRDSSTDTQYF.

Note on this clone: The CDR3 goes on 3 residues after the read ends, and that part is filled in from the germline J gene. The V call is TRBV30, the J call TRBJ1-4; 10 bases agree with TRBD1. With 2 bases clipped from V and 0 bases from J, the junction kept 3 bases outside the gene matches. Germline lookup yields CDR1 GTSNPN and CDR2 SVGIG (reference sequence). The CDR3 contains 16 residues. CDR3 DNA (partial): TGTGCCTGGAGTCCCGGGACAGGGGCAACTAATGAAAAA. Its protein is CAWSPGTGATNEK. The full-length CDR3 reads as CAWSPGTGATNEKLFF.

As regards this clone: The CDR3 end falls 3 residues outside the read, so it is completed with the germline J gene. The V and J genes are TRBV29-1 and TRBJ2-7; 10 bases line up with TRBD2. Germline V lookup: CDR1 SQVTM, CDR2 ANQGSEA. The CDR3 totals 14 residues. V was clipped by 1 base and J by 3 bases; unmatched bases: 3. CDR3 bases read: TGCAGCGTTGAAGGGGCTAGCGGGAGCTACGAG. Translated, it gives CSVEGASGSYE. From start to end, the CDR3 is CSVEGASGSYEQYF.

As for this clone: The read gets to within 3 residues of the CDR3 end, and the germline J gene fills in the rest. The chain employs TRBV29-1 and TRBJ1-3, with D unresolved. CDR1 and CDR2 from the germline V gene are SQVTM and ANQGSEA. The CDR3 contains 13 residues. V lost 7 bases to trimming and J lost 0 bases, with 10 bases between them. CDR3 in amino acids: CSELDSSGNTIYF. CDR3 bases read: TGCAGCGAGTTGGACTCCTCTGGAAACACC.

As regards this clone: The read falls 3 residues short of the CDR3 end, and the missing part is taken from the germline J gene. This sequence joins TRBV7-3 and TRBJ2-3; 11 bases match TRBD2. The CDR3 length is 17 residues. From germline, CDR1 is SGHTA and CDR2 FQGTGA. J gave up 1 base and V 5 bases, and 8 bases lay outside the gene matches. CDR3 sequence reads: CASSTGSGRAGTDTQYF. The DNA read from the CDR3 is TGTGCCAGCAGCACCGGTAGCGGGAGGGCCGGCACAGATACG.

As regards this clone: The read terminates 3 residues ahead of where the CDR3 ends, so the germline J gene completes it. The chain couples TRBV7-2 to TRBJ1-1; D ambiguous. The CDR3 extends over 15 amino acids. Germline V gene sequence: CDR1 SGHTA, CDR2 FQGNSA. V dropped 0 bases and J dropped 1 base, with 9 bases sitting between them. CDR3 sequence: CASSLARSENTEAFF. The covered CDR3 bases are TGTGCCAGCAGCTTAGCGAGGAGCGAGAACACTGAA.

As for this clone: The CDR3 end lies 3 residues beyond the end of the read and is filled in from the germline J gene. The chain joins TRBV20-1 to TRBJ2-5, with TRBD2 matching over 11 bases. The germline V gene encodes CDR1 DFQATT and CDR2 SNEGSKA (reference sequence). The CDR3 contains 13 residues. V dropped 4 bases and J dropped 5; count of bases not matched to a gene: 3. Incomplete CDR3 DNA: TGCAGTGCTACCAGACTAGCGGGGGAGACC. This sequence encodes CSATRLAGET. The CDR3 in full is CSATRLAGETQYF.

A remark on this clone: The CDR3 end falls 3 residues outside the read, so it is completed with the germline J gene. The chain recombines TRBV6-2 or TRBV6-3 with TRBJ1-2; D is possibly TRBD1 (6 bases). Trimming shortened V by 4 bases and J by 5 bases, and 17 bases separated the two germline ends. The CDR3 has 15 amino acids. Germline V gene data show CDR1 as MNHEY and CDR2 as SVGEGT. CDR3 bases read: TGTGCCAGCAGTTCCCTACGACAGGCCCTATATGGC. Translating gives CASSSLRQALYG. The complete CDR3 reads CASSSLRQALYGYTF.

With regard to this clone: The CDR3 end is not reached by the read, which stops 3 residues before it; the germline J gene fills it in. The chain combines TRBV2 with TRBJ2-5; D unresolved. Germline V gene sequence: CDR1 SNHLY, CDR2 FYNNEI. The CDR3 loop spans 12 amino acids. V lost 6 bases to trimming and J lost 2 bases, with 7 bases between them. The CDR3 spells CASSKAQETQYF. Partial CDR3 DNA: TGTGCCAGCAGCAAAGCGCAAGAGACC.

Note on this clone: The missing CDR3 end, 3 residues past where the read stops, is filled in from the germline J gene. The V and J genes are TRBV10-2 and TRBJ1-6; TRBD1 matches 8 bases. The CDR3 has 15 amino acids. V dropped 1 base and J dropped 6; count of bases not matched to a gene: 2. The germline V gene encodes CDR1 WSHSY and CDR2 SAAADI. CDR3 bases read: TGCGCCAGCAGTGAGTTCGACAGGGGTAATTCACCC. Translating it yields CASSEFDRGNSP. The full CDR3 protein is CASSEFDRGNSPLHF.

This clone shows up as medium-sized by frequency. The CDR3 extends 3 residues past the end of the read, so its final part is completed from the germline J gene. This sequence joins TRBV5-1 and TRBJ2-4; 8 bases are shared with TRBD1. Germline-derived CDR1 and CDR2 are SGHRS and YFSETQ. Losses at the gene ends were 3 bases for V and 6 bases for J; bases not matched to a gene: 2. This CDR3 region has 13 residues. The part of the CDR3 DNA that was read is TGCGCCAGCAGCTCCGGACAGGGAAACATT. This codes for CASSSGQGNI. The entire CDR3 reads CASSSGQGNIQYF.

Of note for this clone: The read ends 3 residues shy of where the CDR3 ends; the end is completed using the germline J gene. V is TRBV5-1 and J is TRBJ2-3, with 7 bases that match TRBD2. The germline gives CDR1 SGHRS, CDR2 YFSETQ. Trimming at V came to 0 bases and at J to 0 bases, leaving 4 bases not matched to a gene. The CDR3 covers 16 residues. CDR3 protein: CASSLGASGSTDTQYF. The CDR3 bases that were read are TGCGCCAGCAGCTTGGGGGCTAGCGGTAGCACAGATACG.

A remark on this clone: The read terminates 3 residues before the CDR3 end, so the remaining end is supplied by the germline J gene. The chain combines TRBV29-1 with TRBJ1-1; no definite D call. V was cut by 6 bases and J by 2 bases, with 10 bases left in between. The CDR3 totals 12 residues. The germline gives CDR1 SQVTM, CDR2 ANQGSEA. The CDR3 spells CSVDTANTEAFF. CDR3 DNA, as far as it was read: TGCAGCGTGGATACAGCCAACACTGAA.

The chain's CDR3 is CASSEWPFYEQFF. CDR3 DNA, as far as it was read: TGTGCCAGCAGTGAGTGGCCCTTCTATGAG. This chain uses TRBV6-4 with TRBJ2-1; D ambiguous. The read stops 3 residues short of the end of the CDR3; the missing end is completed from the germline J gene. V lost 3 bases and J 8 bases, leaving 11 bases between the germline ends. Germline assignment: CDR1 MRHNA and CDR2 SNTAGT. The CDR3 totals 13 residues.